This entry lists 19 T cell receptor beta chains sequenced from one sample in a study of long-term antiretroviral therapy in people with HIV. An immunoSEQ assay, version v3.0, was performed at survey level. The data were produced by immunoSEQ multiplex PCR, yet TCRdb's version contains in-frame clones alone and is incomplete. The sample lists approximately 22,000 clones, roughly four fifths occurring once. The sample in question was unsorted PBMCs, obtained 0.5 years before starting antiretroviral therapy. Every receptor here comes from a man between 35 and 55 years old with HIV.

The chain combines TRBV5-1 with TRBJ1-2; D is possibly TRBD1 (5 bases). CDR1 SGHRS and CDR2 YFSETQ come from the germline V gene. V was clipped by 0 bases and J by 7 bases, with 13 bases between them. CDR3 size: 14 residues. CDR3 region: CASSLAPDGGGYTF. CDR3 DNA: TGCGCCAGCAGCTTGGCACCTGATGGGGGTGGCTACACCTTC.

The genes are TRBV19 and TRBJ2-7; 9 bases align to TRBD1. The CDR3 contains 14 residues. J gave up 2 bases and V 8 bases, and 7 bases lay outside the gene matches. The germline gives CDR1 LNHDA, CDR2 SQIVND (reference sequence). CDR3 loop: CASGGTGMPYEQYF. The CDR3 bases are TGTGCCAGTGGTGGGACAGGGATGCCCTACGAGCAGTACTTC. The full variable domain, rest sourced from reference TRBV19 and TRBJ2-7, is DGGITQSPKYLFRKEGQNVTLSCEQNLNHDAMYWYRQDPGQGLRLIYYSQIVNDFQKGDIAEGYSVSREKKESFPLTVTSAQKNPTAFYLCASGGTGMPYEQYFGPGTRLTVT.

This chain connects TRBV19 to TRBJ2-5, with 14 bases aligning to TRBD2. CDR1 and CDR2 from the germline V gene are LNHDA and SQIVND (reference sequence). The CDR3 has 18 amino acids. Germline trimming cut 4 bases from V and 3 bases from J; bases unmatched to any gene: 10. CDR3 in DNA: TGTGCCAGTAGTACCCGACTAGCGGGGGGGCTTTCTGAAGAGACCCAGTACTTC. This translates into CASSTRLAGGLSEETQYF. The whole variable domain, remainder taken from reference TRBV19 and TRBJ2-5, is DGGITQSPKYLFRKEGQNVTLSCEQNLNHDAMYWYRQDPGQGLRLIYYSQIVNDFQKGDIAEGYSVSREKKESFPLTVTSAQKNPTAFYLCASSTRLAGGLSEETQYFGPGTRLLVL.

The rearrangement links TRBV19 to TRBJ1-5, with 7 bases identical to TRBD1. V gave up 5 bases and J gave up 5 bases; unmatched junction bases: 12. The CDR3 has 16 amino acids. Looked up from germline, CDR1 is LNHDA and CDR2 is SQIVND (reference sequence). CDR3 protein: CASSGRQGRRDQPQHF. As DNA, the CDR3 is TGTGCCAGTAGTGGGAGACAGGGCCGAAGAGATCAGCCCCAGCATTTT.

This clone has just one count. This chain connects TRBV5-6 to TRBJ1-2, with TRBD1 matching over 9 bases. Germline trimming cut 2 bases from V and 8 bases from J; bases unmatched to any gene: 4. CDR1 SGHDT and CDR2 YYEEEE come from the germline V gene. The CDR3 is made up of 13 amino acids. The CDR3 is CASSFGQGSGYTF. The CDR3 nucleotides read TGTGCCAGCAGCTTTGGACAGGGGAGCGGCTACACCTTC.

The rearrangement links TRBV18 to TRBJ2-7; D is possibly TRBD2 (6 bases). Trimming cost V 3 bases and J 7 bases, with 13 bases left between them. Germline V CDR1 and CDR2: KGHSH, LQKENI. This CDR3 region has 13 residues. CDR3 amino acids: CASSPPGESEQYF. The CDR3 region has the DNA TGTGCCAGCTCACCCCCGGGGGAATCTGAGCAGTACTTC. Based on the CDR3 plus reference TRBV18 and TRBJ2-7, the full variable domain is NAGVMQNPRHLVRRRGQEARLRCSPMKGHSHVYWYRQLPEEGLKFMVYLQKENIIDESGMPKERFSAEFPKEGPSILRIQQVVRGDSAAYFCASSPPGESEQYFGPGTRLTVT.

V and J are TRBV9 and TRBJ2-2; D perhaps matches TRBD1 (5 bases). V was pared by 2 bases and J by 0 bases, with 14 bases between. This CDR3 contains 17 residues. The V gene's germline CDR1 is SGDLS and CDR2 YYNGEE. In DNA form, the CDR3 reads TGTGCCAGCAGCGTCGCCCTTCTGGGGCCGAACACCGGGGAGCTGTTTTTT. The encoded protein is CASSVALLGPNTGELFF.

The CDR3 region is CSVVPGQGREKLFF. Here the CDR3 DNA reads TGCAGCGTTGTGCCGGGACAGGGGCGCGAAAAACTGTTTTTT. The chain joins TRBV29-1 to TRBJ1-4; 10 bases match TRBD1. Germline values: CDR1 SQVTM, CDR2 ANQGSEA. This CDR3 is built from 14 residues. The junction had 7 bases not matched to a gene; V was cut back by 4 bases and J by 8 bases.

This rearrangement joins TRBV20-1 to TRBJ1-2; D remains unclear. Germline loops: CDR1 DFQATT, CDR2 SNEGSKA (reference sequence). The CDR3 consists of 11 residues. V was shortened by 3 bases and J by 5 bases, with 7 bases between the two germline ends. CDR3 residues: CSASLEYGYTF. The CDR3 coding sequence is TGCAGTGCTAGCCTGGAGTATGGCTACACCTTC.

This clone was seen only a few times. The CDR3 is CASSTEGQGYQPQHF. The CDR3 DNA reads TGTGCCAGCTCCACCGAGGGACAGGGGTATCAGCCCCAGCATTTT. The chain combines TRBV18 with TRBJ1-5, with 10 nucleotides matching TRBD1. CDR3 size: 15 residues. Looked up from germline, CDR1 is KGHSH and CDR2 is LQKENI. After removal of 6 bases from V and 5 bases from J, the junction contained 7 bases not matched to a gene.

The chain carries TRBV7-3 and TRBJ2-3; 10 bases are a match to TRBD1. V was clipped by 3 bases and J by 7 bases; unmatched bases: 10. CDR3 length: 16 residues. Germline V gene lookup returns CDR1 SGHTA and CDR2 FQGTGA. This CDR3 reads CASSFYGTGDRNTQYF. As DNA, the CDR3 is TGTGCCAGCAGCTTCTATGGGACAGGGGATAGAAATACGCAGTATTTT.

This sequence joins TRBV10-3 and TRBJ1-1; no clear D. Deletions cut 7 bases from V and 6 bases from J, with 18 bases between. CDR3 length: 14 residues. Per germline, CDR1 ENHRY and CDR2 SYGVKD. In DNA form, the CDR3 reads TGTGCCATCACCACCGCCGGTTACCCTCCTGAAGCTTTCTTT. It codes for CAITTAGYPPEAFF.

V and J are TRBV19 and TRBJ1-3; no clear D. This CDR3 spans 11 amino acids. Per germline, CDR1 LNHDA and CDR2 SQIVND (reference sequence). The V and J ends lost 3 bases and 4 bases respectively, with 1 base between them. The chain's CDR3 is CASSMGNTIYF. CDR3 in DNA: TGTGCCAGTAGTATGGGAAACACCATATATTTT.

The V call is TRBV6-1, the J call TRBJ1-1, with D maybe TRBD1 (5 bases). Per germline, CDR1 MNHNS and CDR2 SASEGT. Trimming cost V 5 bases and J 6 bases, with 16 bases left between them. The CDR3 totals 14 residues. The CDR3 loop reads CASSSGPGGAEAFF. The CDR3 DNA is TGTGCCAGCAGTTCCGGGCCGGGAGGGGCTGAAGCTTTCTTT.

The J gene is TRBJ1-5, the V gene TRBV19; D not resolved. The ends were cut back, 1 base at V and 5 bases at J, with 9 bases in the middle. CDR1 and CDR2 (germline): LNHDA, SQIVND (reference sequence). This CDR3 is 14 amino acids long. The CDR3 is CASSIGGTHQPQHF. The CDR3 nucleotides read TGTGCCAGTAGTATAGGAGGCACCCATCAGCCCCAGCATTTT.

This chain links TRBV21-1 with TRBJ1-3. TRBV21-1 is a listed pseudogene. The CDR3 is made up of 16 amino acids. The CDR3 coding sequence is TGTGCCAGCAGCACGCGACGGACTTGCTCTGGAAACACCATATATTTT. Its protein is CASSTRRTCSGNTIYF.

The chain has TRBV6-8 and TRBJ2-4, with D possibly matching TRBD1 (8 bases). V lost 0 bases to trimming and J lost 4 bases, with 16 bases between them. CDR1 MNHGY and CDR2 SAAAGT come from the germline V gene. The CDR3 contains 17 residues. CDR3 sequence (DNA): TGTGCCAGCAGTTACTCGACTGGACAGGGAGGGAAAAACATTCAGTACTTC. Encoded protein: CASSYSTGQGGKNIQYF.

This chain connects TRBV2 to TRBJ2-3, with D tentatively TRBD1 (7 bases). This CDR3 is built from 16 residues. V dropped 7 bases and J dropped 4 bases, with 21 bases sitting between them. CDR1 and CDR2 from the germline V gene are SNHLY and FYNNEI. The CDR3, as DNA: TGTGCCAGCACTGGGTGGGGGGACAGCTGGGCAGATACGCAGTATTTT. This gives the protein CASTGWGDSWADTQYF. The full variable domain, with the rest looked up from reference TRBV2 and TRBJ2-3, is EPEVTQTPSHQVTQMGQEVILRCVPISNHLYFYWYRQILGQKVEFLVSFYNNEISEKSEIFDDQFSVERPDGSNFTLKIRSTKLEDSAMYFCASTGWGDSWADTQYFGPGTRLTVL.

The J gene is TRBJ1-5, the V gene TRBV18; perhaps TRBD1 as D (5 bases). Germline assignment: CDR1 KGHSH and CDR2 LQKENI. CDR3 size: 15 residues. With 3 bases removed from V and 5 bases from J, the gap between germline ends came to 14 bases. CDR3 sequence reads: CASSPLAGEDQPQHF. DNA of the CDR3: TGTGCCAGCTCACCTTTGGCGGGGGAAGATCAGCCCCAGCATTTT.